The source of this T cell receptor (beta chain) is a study of T cell changes during pregnancy in multiple sclerosis. Method: immunoSEQ multiplex PCR; TCRdb's copy keeps in-frame clones and lacks some. The data hold about 41,000 clones, with 90% to 95% observed a single time. The CDR3 has 15 residues. V lost 5 bases to trimming and J lost 8 bases, with 19 bases between them. The V gene's germline CDR1 is LNHDA and CDR2 SQIVND (reference sequence). The sample consisted of CD8+ T cells from peripheral blood mononuclear cells, taken in the third trimester of pregnancy. The source is a female donor with multiple sclerosis, enrolled in a pregnancy study. The chain employs TRBV19 and TRBJ2-1; tentative D call: TRBD1 (6 bases). CDR3 amino acids: CASSFLGRGIDEQFF. The CDR3 DNA sequence: TGTGCCAGTAGTTTTTTGGGCAGGGGCATAGATGAGCAGTTCTTC.